The rows below give T cell receptor beta chains drawn from one sample of a study of cytomegalovirus exposure and HLA in healthy donors. Data came from immunoSEQ multiplex PCR; TCRdb stores just in-frame clones and leaves some out. The repertoire includes some 180,000 clones, around 84% of them detected once, and about 2.4% sits in the top ten. Specimen: PBMCs. These receptors originate from a man younger than 40 in good health and CMV-seropositive. CDR3s include the opening cysteine and the closing phenylalanine or tryptophan. Fields, in order: CDR3 length, D gene, V gene, J gene, CDR3 protein. A D gene is named only where the DNA matches it firmly.

>14|.|TRBV5-8|TRBJ2-1
CASSLVSGDNEQFF
>13|TRBD1|TRBV6-6|.
CASSQQGVYEQYF
>14|.|TRBV5-5|TRBJ2-7
CASSFRMPAYEQYF
>12|.|TRBV5-1|TRBJ1-2
CASSPGSYGYTF
>14|TRBD1|TRBV6-4|TRBJ1-2
CASSDSTGPRGYTF
>12|TRBD2|TRBV7-9|TRBJ2-3
CASSSGGAAQYF
>12|TRBD1|TRBV6-4|TRBJ1-1
CASSDKRGQAFF
>13|.|TRBV11-3|TRBJ1-2
CASSFGGNYGYTF
>15|TRBD1|TRBV27|TRBJ1-1
CASSLNRGGNTEAFF
>17|.|TRBV4-2|TRBJ2-2
CASSQDRRLKNTGELFF
>14|.|TRBV6-5|TRBJ2-5
CASSYSEGQETQYF
>14|.|TRBV7-9|TRBJ1-3
CSSSLVISGNTIYF
>15|.|TRBV4-3|TRBJ2-1
CASSRRGSSYNEQFF
>12|.|TRBV2|TRBJ2-3
CASTVSPDTQYF
>14|.|TRBV5-1|TRBJ2-1
CASSEGLQYNEQFF
>19|TRBD2|TRBV19|TRBJ2-1
CASSITGTSGGGSYNEQFF
>14|TRBD1|TRBV2|TRBJ2-7
CASSEQGQGYEQYF
>19|TRBD2|TRBV23-1|TRBJ2-3
CASSQIRTSGCHGADTQYF
>14|.|TRBV9|TRBJ2-1
CASSQEGLYNEQFF
>15|TRBD2|TRBV11-1|TRBJ2-1
CASSLTSGFYNEQFF
>16|TRBD1|TRBV7-8|TRBJ1-5
CASSAQAGTGGAPQHF
>14|TRBD2|TRBV7-2|TRBJ2-7
CASSFTSGTYEQYF
>15|.|TRBV4-1|TRBJ1-2
CASAPRGRERNGYTF
>15|TRBD1|TRBV4-1|TRBJ2-5
CASSQDGTARETQYF
>14|.|TRBV6-1|TRBJ1-1
CASSEAGDTAEAFF
>16|TRBD1|TRBV7-8|TRBJ1-1
CASSPRPPGGNTEAFF
>13|.|TRBV19|TRBJ1-1
CASNPTENTEAFF
>17|.|TRBV29-1|TRBJ1-1
CSVPLPGGRGGSTEAFF
>15|TRBD1|TRBV7-7|TRBJ2-7
CASSPGTGSSYEQYF
>14|TRBD1|TRBV7-9|TRBJ1-2
CASSNPGGTGGYTF
>14|TRBD2|TRBV25-1|.
CASEGIGGGYEQYF
>15|.|TRBV7-2|TRBJ2-1
CASSSYPPAYNEQFF
>16|TRBD1|TRBV12-5|TRBJ2-5
CASGDSGTVYKETQYF
>15|.|TRBV9|TRBJ2-3
CASSVGSVNTDTQYF
>15|TRBD2|TRBV11-2|TRBJ2-3
CASSPSPSGRDTQYF
>15|.|TRBV30|TRBJ1-5
CAWSASSSLNQPQHF
>15|TRBD1|TRBV5-5|TRBJ2-7
CASSSDREIGYEQYF
>16|.|TRBV7-2|TRBJ2-2
CASSLARERGAGELFF
>15|TRBD2|TRBV13|TRBJ2-3
CASSQRLAATDTQYF
>15|.|TRBV2|TRBJ2-1
CASSVLGLDYNEQFF
>14|.|TRBV7-2|TRBJ2-7
CASSLDSLTYEQYF
>16|TRBD2|TRBV5-1|TRBJ2-7
CASSLTGLAGGYEQYF